Presented here are 28 T cell receptor beta chains from one specimen sequenced in a study of T cell repertoires in cytomegalovirus infection. A single record per CDR3 protein comes from TCRdb applying MiXCR to the reads. Counted here are 200,000 or so distinct CDR3 sequences, 28% occurring once; the ten biggest clones make up roughly 32%. The source material was PBMCs. The receptors were gathered from a human donor in good health (CMV status not recorded). Some clones in this sample may be carry-over from other donors' samples.

The rearrangement uses TRBV5-4 and TRBJ2-4, with D perhaps TRBD1 or TRBD2 (6 bases each). CDR3 size: 18 residues. Germline V gene lookup returns CDR1 SGHNT and CDR2 YYREEE (reference sequence). The V and J ends lost 4 bases and 1 base respectively, with 21 bases between them. The CDR3 is CASSPGLGGRGAKNIQYF. CDR3 DNA: TGTGCCAGCAGCCCCGGCCTAGGGGGGCGCGGGGCCAAAAACATTCAGTACTTC.

This clonotype was observed a handful of times. The chain is built from TRBV29-1 and TRBJ2-7, with D tentatively TRBD1 (5 bases). The CDR3 has 15 residues. V was cut by 5 bases and J by 0 bases, with 17 bases left in between. Germline V gene lookup returns CDR1 SQVTM and CDR2 ANQGSEA. DNA for the CDR3: TGCAGCGTTTTGCAGGGAAGAGGATACTCCTACGAGCAGTACTTC. Its translation is CSVLQGRGYSYEQYF.

This clonotype appeared a few times. The chain couples TRBV27 to TRBJ1-5; no definite D call. Trimming took off 7 bases at V and 2 bases at J, with 6 bases between the two ends. Germline CDR1 and CDR2: MNHEY and SMNVEV (reference sequence). There are 12 residues in the CDR3. CDR3 in DNA: TGTGCCAGCACCCAGGGCAATCAGCCCCAGCATTTT. Translation: CASTQGNQPQHF.

This chain joins TRBV5-1 and TRBJ2-5; no reliable D call. V lost 4 bases and J 5 bases, leaving 18 bases between the germline ends. The germline V gene has CDR1 SGHRS and CDR2 YFSETQ. CDR3 length: 15 amino acids. The CDR3 DNA is TGCGCCAGCAGCCGCGAGAGGACGCGTTATGAGACCCAGTACTTC. Translating it yields CASSRERTRYETQYF.

The rearrangement links TRBV6-2 or TRBV6-3 to TRBJ1-1; D uncertain. Trimming cost V 8 bases and J 9 bases, with 10 bases left between them. The CDR3 runs to 10 residues. Germline V gene data show CDR1 as MNHEY and CDR2 as SVGEGT. CDR3 sequence (DNA): TGTGCCAGCTTCTACTACCAAGCTTTCTTT. It translates to CASFYYQAFF.

The chain uses TRBV5-1 and TRBJ2-1; either TRBD1 or TRBD2 may fit D (5 bases each). Trimming stripped 9 bases from V and 6 bases from J, with 25 bases between. The CDR3 runs to 16 residues. Germline CDR1 is SGHRS and CDR2 is YFSETQ. Here the CDR3 reads CATAQTSGARGNEQFF. In nucleotides, the CDR3 is TGCGCCACCGCCCAGACTTCGGGCGCGAGGGGCAATGAGCAGTTCTTC.

This clonotype was recorded many times. The DNA of the CDR3 is TGTGCCAGCAGCTTAAGTTCTACAGTGTATGGCTACACCTTC. This sequence encodes CASSLSSTVYGYTF. V usage is TRBV7-8 and J usage is TRBJ1-2; no definite D call. Per the germline V gene, CDR1 is SGHVS and CDR2 is FQNEAQ. The CDR3 consists of 14 residues. The ends were cut back, 2 bases at V and 5 bases at J, with 12 bases in the middle.

This clonotype was found a few times. The rearrangement joins TRBV6-2 or TRBV6-3 to TRBJ1-2; D uncertain. V gave up 6 bases and J gave up 6 bases, with 20 bases separating them. This CDR3 has 15 amino acids. Germline V gives CDR1 MNHEY, CDR2 SVGEGT. CDR3 in amino acids: CASSLDVSVRNGYTF. Written as DNA, the CDR3 is TGTGCCAGCAGCTTGGACGTCTCGGTTAGGAATGGCTACACCTTC.

The chain employs TRBV27 and TRBJ2-7, with TRBD1 identical over 9 bases. The germline gives CDR1 MNHEY, CDR2 SMNVEV (reference sequence). This CDR3 comprises 16 residues. J gave up 6 bases and V 6 bases, and 15 bases lay outside the gene matches. CDR3 sequence (DNA): TGTGCCAGCAGCCAACGACCGGGACAGGGCTCCGGCGAGCAGTACTTC. Its translation: CASSQRPGQGSGEQYF.

The V call is TRBV12-5, the J call TRBJ1-5; D call uncertain. Germline assignment: CDR1 LGHNT and CDR2 FRNRAP. Trimming stripped 5 bases from V and 4 bases from J, with 9 bases between. The CDR3 is 13 amino acids. CDR3 region: CASGPGPNQPQHF. The CDR3 DNA is TGTGCTAGTGGTCCCGGACCGAATCAGCCCCAGCATTTT.

As to this clonotype: A much bigger clone sits one base away, suggesting this may be a read error. The rearrangement joins TRBV7-2 to TRBJ1-2; D is ambiguous. Trimming removed 8 bases from V and 7 bases from J, with 23 bases in between. Germline V CDR1 and CDR2: SGHTA, FQGNSA. CDR3 length: 15 residues. The CDR3 DNA follows: TGTGCCAGCGGCGCGGGTGATAGGGCGAGGGTTGGCTACACCTTC. Its translation: CASGAGDRARVGYTF. The full variable domain, with the rest looked up from reference TRBV7-2 and TRBJ1-2, is GAGVSQSPSNKVTEKGKDVELRCDPISGHTALYWYRQSLGQGLEFLIYFQGNSAPDKSGLPSDRFSAERTGGSVSTLTIQRTQQEDSAVYLCASGAGDRARVGYTFGSGTRLTVV.

In the case of this clonotype: The conserved closing phenylalanine or tryptophan is absent in this CDR3, likely reflecting a read error. The limits of the CDR3 on the DNA are not certain, so only TCRdb's listed CDR3 is given. The chain joins TRBV20-1 to TRBJ2-1; the D segment call TRBD1 is taken from the table without a DNA check. The CDR3 has 11 amino acids, counting both end residues. Germline V lookup: CDR1 DFQATT, CDR2 SNEGSKA (reference sequence). The CDR3 protein is CSARDGDRRFV.

The rearrangement joins TRBV29-1 to TRBJ1-2; 8 bases are a match to TRBD1. Trimming at V came to 7 bases and at J to 4 bases, leaving 8 bases not matched to a gene. The CDR3 spans 13 residues. The germline gives CDR1 SQVTM, CDR2 ANQGSEA. In nucleotides, the CDR3 is TGCAGCGCAGGACAGGGCTTCAGCTATGGCTACACCTTC. Encoded protein: CSAGQGFSYGYTF.

The rearrangement uses TRBV5-5 and TRBJ2-7; 9 bases are a match to TRBD2. J gave up 5 bases and V 4 bases, and 10 bases lay outside the gene matches. In germline, CDR1 is SGHKS, CDR2 YYEKEE (reference sequence). The CDR3 totals 15 residues. In DNA form, the CDR3 reads TGTGCCAGCAGCCACGGGGGCGGGGGGGCAAACGAGCAGTACTTC. This gives the protein CASSHGGGGANEQYF.

This clonotype was detected once. The chain employs TRBV9 and TRBJ2-7; TRBD2 aligns across 7 bases. Trimming took 4 bases from V and 0 from J; bases not matched to a gene: 1. Looked up from germline, CDR1 is SGDLS and CDR2 is YYNGEE. The CDR3 totals 13 residues. CDR3 in amino acids: CASSRGVSYEQYF. The CDR3 nucleotides read TGTGCCAGCAGCCGGGGGGTCTCCTACGAGCAGTACTTC.

This clonotype has just a few counts. The J gene is TRBJ2-4, the V gene TRBV11-2; D is unresolved. From germline, CDR1 is SGHAT and CDR2 FQNNGV. The ends were cut back, 1 base at V and 6 bases at J, with 7 bases in the middle. The CDR3 has 13 amino acids. CDR3 bases: TGTGCCAGCAGCTTAGCGGTTAGAAACATTCAGTACTTC. It encodes CASSLAVRNIQYF.

There are a few counts of this clonotype. The chain employs TRBV2 and TRBJ1-6; D unclear. The germline gives CDR1 SNHLY, CDR2 FYNNEI. The CDR3 runs to 16 residues. V dropped 4 bases and J dropped 3 bases, with 13 bases sitting between them. In nucleotides, the CDR3 is TGTGCCAGCAGTGGAGAAAGACCGGACTATAATTCACCCCTCCACTTT. Residues: CASSGERPDYNSPLHF.

The chain links TRBV5-6 to TRBJ1-5; D not resolved. The ends were cut back, 1 base at V and 5 bases at J, with 10 bases in the middle. This CDR3 spans 14 amino acids. Germline V gene data show CDR1 as SGHDT and CDR2 as YYEEEE. The CDR3 protein is CASSLLVSDQPQHF. The CDR3 DNA reads TGTGCCAGCAGCTTGTTGGTGAGCGATCAGCCCCAGCATTTT.

The chain has TRBV7-9 and TRBJ2-3; tentative D call: TRBD1 (7 bases). V was pared by 1 base and J by 2 bases, with 28 bases between. There are 21 residues in the CDR3. The germline V gene encodes CDR1 SEHNR and CDR2 FQNEAQ (reference sequence). CDR3 DNA: TGTGCCAGCAGCTTAGGCTCGGGACAGCTATCAGCGGGTCCCTACACAGATACGCAGTATTTT. It specifies CASSLGSGQLSAGPYTDTQYF.

This clonotype was counted many times. The rearrangement joins TRBV7-8 to TRBJ2-1, with 9 bases that match TRBD2. The germline gives CDR1 SGHVS, CDR2 FQNEAQ. With V trimmed by 5 bases and J by 9 bases, 14 bases remained unmatched. The CDR3 runs 16 residues. In DNA form, the CDR3 reads TGTGCCAGCAGCCCAGTGACTAGCGGCGGCTTGAGTGAGCAGTTCTTC. This encodes CASSPVTSGGLSEQFF.

This clonotype was observed a handful of times. The chain joins TRBV12-3 or TRBV12-4 to TRBJ1-5, with no clear D. The CDR3 runs 14 residues. The germline V and J ends were trimmed by 2 bases and 0 bases, with 5 bases remaining between them. CDR3 coding DNA: TGTGCCAGCAGTTTAAAGTATAGCAATCAGCCCCAGCATTTT. Protein product: CASSLKYSNQPQHF.

Many counts were recorded for this clonotype. The genes are TRBV7-2 and TRBJ1-1; no clear D gene. The CDR3 runs to 13 residues. Looked up from germline, CDR1 is SGHTA and CDR2 is FQGNSA. V dropped 1 base and J dropped 6 bases, with 9 bases sitting between them. The CDR3 sequence is CASSLVGISEAFF. The CDR3 DNA is TGTGCCAGCAGCTTAGTTGGGATTTCTGAAGCTTTCTTT.

This chain joins TRBV4-1 and TRBJ1-2; D possibly corresponds to TRBD1 (5 bases). Trimming shortened V by 5 bases and J by 3 bases, and 13 bases separated the two germline ends. The CDR3 extends over 14 amino acids. Germline V CDR1 and CDR2: MGHRA, YSYEKL. The CDR3 coding sequence is TGCGCCAGCAGCTCCTCCGGGGGAGACTATGGCTACACCTTC. Protein product: CASSSSGGDYGYTF.

This clonotype was seen many times. The rearrangement uses TRBV12-3 or TRBV12-4 and TRBJ1-5, with TRBD1 matching over 9 bases. Trimming took 7 bases from V and 2 from J; bases not matched to a gene: 15. The CDR3 sequence is 18 residues long. In DNA, the CDR3 is TGTGCCAGCACCAAGGGGACAGGGTACTCGATGGGCAATCAGCCCCAGCATTTT. Translation gives CASTKGTGYSMGNQPQHF.

There are a few counts of this clonotype. The J gene is TRBJ2-7, the V gene TRBV5-1, with 7 bases fitting TRBD1. This CDR3 is 14 amino acids long. CDR1 and CDR2 from the germline V gene are SGHRS and YFSETQ. With V trimmed by 5 bases and J by 5 bases, 10 bases remained unmatched. CDR3 sequence reads: CASRPTGVQDEQYF. The CDR3 nucleotides are TGCGCCAGCAGACCTACAGGGGTTCAGGACGAGCAGTACTTC.

This clonotype was found a few times. Written as DNA, the CDR3 is TGTGCCAGCAGTTACGGTGGCCTAGGGGAGCAGTACTTC. Its translation: CASSYGGLGEQYF. The chain employs TRBV28 and TRBJ2-7, with unresolved D. The CDR3 contains 13 residues. Looked up from germline, CDR1 is MDHEN and CDR2 is SYDVKM. V was clipped by 4 bases and J by 7 bases, with 14 bases between them.

The rearrangement joins TRBV7-2 to TRBJ1-1; D is perhaps TRBD1 (6 bases). The CDR3 length is 11 residues. V lost 6 bases to trimming and J lost 7 bases, with 9 bases between them. CDR1 SGHTA and CDR2 FQGNSA come from the germline V gene. The CDR3: CASRRGGEAFF. CDR3 bases: TGTGCCAGCAGGAGGGGGGGTGAAGCTTTCTTT.

In its sample, this clonotype was seen a few times. This chain connects TRBV2 to TRBJ1-3; D is undetermined. The V and J ends lost 3 bases and 0 bases respectively, with 6 bases between them. Germline lookup yields CDR1 SNHLY and CDR2 FYNNEI. This CDR3 is 14 amino acids long. CDR3 sequence reads: CASSDSSSGNTIYF. For the CDR3, the DNA is TGTGCCAGCAGTGATAGTAGCTCTGGAAACACCATATATTTT.